Following are 19 T cell receptor beta chains from one sample sequenced in a study of early T cells in non-severe SARS-CoV-2 infection. One entry per CDR3 protein, called by TCRdb with MiXCR from the 5' RACE reads. The sample includes about 80,000 distinct CDR3 sequences, around 5% seen only once; the top ten take around 7.5%. This specimen was whole blood, taken at baseline. Source of these receptors: an adult who was a healthcare worker with PCR-confirmed SARS-CoV-2 infection or an uninfected control (not recorded which).

The chain has TRBV11-3 and TRBJ2-1; possible D gene TRBD2, 6 bases. V was trimmed by 3 bases and J by 2 bases, leaving 14 bases between them. Germline lookup yields CDR1 SGHNT and CDR2 YENEEA. CDR3 length: 16 residues. CDR3 loop: CASSFRGTPPYNEQFF. The CDR3 coding sequence is TGTGCCAGCAGCTTTCGGGGGACTCCCCCCTACAATGAGCAGTTCTTC.

This clonotype has more than one count but fewer than ten. The rearrangement joins TRBV5-6 to TRBJ2-7; D might be TRBD1 or TRBD2, each matching 6 bases. V lost 4 bases to trimming and J lost 2 bases, with 16 bases between them. The CDR3 has 15 amino acids. Per the germline V gene, CDR1 is SGHDT and CDR2 is YYEEEE. CDR3: CASSRTGRGAYEQYF. CDR3 DNA sequence: TGTGCCAGCAGCCGCACAGGGCGCGGGGCCTACGAGCAGTACTTC.

V gene TRBV6-1 combines with J gene TRBJ1-6; possibly TRBD1 for D (6 bases). V lost 7 bases to trimming and J lost 8 bases, with 9 bases between them. Germline loops: CDR1 MNHNS, CDR2 SASEGT. The CDR3 has 12 amino acids. In DNA form, the CDR3 reads TGTGCCAGCACCGAGGGGGATTCACCCCTCCACTTT. This codes for CASTEGDSPLHF.

This sequence joins TRBV20-1 and TRBJ2-3; 9 bases match TRBD2. Germline-derived CDR1 and CDR2 are DFQATT and SNEGSKA (reference sequence). The CDR3 has 13 amino acids. Trimming took 6 bases from V and 1 from J; bases not matched to a gene: 2. CDR3 residues: CSAVAGGTDTQYF. The CDR3 nucleotides read TGCAGTGCCGTAGCGGGAGGCACAGATACGCAGTATTTT.

This clonotype was recorded many times. The V and J genes are TRBV12-3 or TRBV12-4 and TRBJ1-5, with 7 nucleotides matching TRBD1. CDR3 length: 15 residues. J lost 4 bases, V lost 5 bases, and 8 bases had no gene match. The CDR3 here is CASSNNRGDNQPQHF. CDR3 sequence (DNA): TGTGCCAGCAGTAACAACAGGGGCGATAATCAGCCCCAGCATTTT.

This clonotype was counted ten times or more. The chain combines TRBV7-2 with TRBJ2-1, with 11 bases fitting TRBD1. This CDR3 has 14 amino acids. J was trimmed by 6 bases and V by 5 bases; bases with no gene match: 3. CDR1 and CDR2 (germline): SGHTA, FQGNSA. CDR3: CASSAGTGGNEQFF. The CDR3 nucleotides read TGTGCCAGCAGCGCCGGGACAGGGGGCAATGAGCAGTTCTTC.

This clonotype came up many times. The chain carries TRBV9 and TRBJ2-7; 7 bases align to TRBD1. CDR3 length equals 13 residues. Germline assignment: CDR1 SGDLS and CDR2 YYNGEE. Trimming cost V 2 bases and J 5 bases; bases outside gene matches: 4. The DNA for the CDR3 is TGTGCCAGCAGCGTCCAGGGGGATCACGAGCAGTACTTC. As protein: CASSVQGDHEQYF.

This clonotype was recorded a few times. This chain links TRBV12-3 or TRBV12-4 with TRBJ2-1; no clear D. The V and J ends lost 2 bases and 0 bases respectively, with 11 bases between them. CDR3 length equals 16 residues. The CDR3 loop reads CASSLFARSSYNEQFF. The CDR3 DNA reads TGTGCCAGCAGTTTATTTGCGAGGAGCTCCTACAATGAGCAGTTCTTC.

The chain links TRBV7-8 to TRBJ2-1; D is possibly TRBD1 or TRBD2 (5 bases each). V dropped 5 bases and J dropped 5 bases, with 19 bases sitting between them. The CDR3 extends over 16 amino acids. Germline lookup yields CDR1 SGHVS and CDR2 FQNEAQ. CDR3: CASSPPGPIYDNEQFF. CDR3 coding DNA: TGTGCCAGCAGCCCCCCGGGACCTATATACGACAATGAGCAGTTCTTC.

This clonotype was seen at least ten times. The chain couples TRBV18 to TRBJ1-3, with D possibly matching TRBD1 (6 bases). V was trimmed by 3 bases and J by 0 bases, leaving 15 bases between them. CDR3 length equals 17 residues. Per germline, CDR1 KGHSH and CDR2 LQKENI. The CDR3 protein is CASSPYQGIRSGNTIYF. The CDR3 DNA reads TGTGCCAGCTCACCTTATCAGGGGATCCGCTCTGGAAACACCATATATTTT.

This chain connects TRBV19 to TRBJ2-7; tentative D call: TRBD2 (6 bases). From germline, CDR1 is LNHDA and CDR2 SQIVND (reference sequence). Trimming took off 2 bases at V and 0 bases at J, with 17 bases between the two ends. The CDR3 extends over 17 amino acids. CDR3 DNA: TGTGCCAGTAGTATATCCGGAGGGACGGCAAGCTCCTACGAGCAGTACTTC. It specifies CASSISGGTASSYEQYF. Variable domain in full (rest from reference TRBV19 and TRBJ2-7): DGGITQSPKYLFRKEGQNVTLSCEQNLNHDAMYWYRQDPGQGLRLIYYSQIVNDFQKGDIAEGYSVSREKKESFPLTVTSAQKNPTAFYLCASSISGGTASSYEQYFGPGTRLTVT.

This chain uses TRBV29-1 with TRBJ1-1, with D tentatively TRBD1 (6 bases). Germline lookup yields CDR1 SQVTM and CDR2 ANQGSEA. The CDR3 consists of 15 residues. Trimming took off 6 bases at V and 5 bases at J, with 22 bases between the two ends. CDR3 sequence (DNA): TGCAGCGTCGCCTTGGGGGGGCGAGGTGGAACTGAAGCTTTCTTT. It codes for CSVALGGRGGTEAFF. Variable domain in full (rest from reference TRBV29-1 and TRBJ1-1): SAVISQKPSRDICQRGTSLTIQCQVDSQVTMMFWYRQQPGQSLTLIATANQGSEATYESGFVIDKFPISRPNLTFSTLTVSNMSPEDSSIYLCSVALGGRGGTEAFFGQGTRLTVV.

This clonotype was detected many times. The rearrangement uses TRBV11-2 and TRBJ2-1; D may be TRBD1 (5 bases). The CDR3 has 15 residues. Trimming left V 5 bases short and J 2 bases short, with 13 bases between. Germline V lookup: CDR1 SGHAT, CDR2 FQNNGV. CDR3: CASSQGGVPYNEQFF. Written as DNA, the CDR3 is TGTGCCAGCAGCCAGGGTGGGGTCCCCTACAATGAGCAGTTCTTC.

There are many counts of this clonotype. V and J are TRBV12-1 and TRBJ2-2; the D call of TRBD2 is as the table states it, not checked on the DNA. TRBV12-1 is recorded as a pseudogene. This CDR3 has 13 amino acids. The CDR3 protein is CASRTSNTGELFF. In DNA, the CDR3 is TGTGCCAGCAGGACTAGCAACACCGGGGAGCTGTTTTTT.

In this sample, this clonotype turned up many times. The chain combines TRBV4-1 with TRBJ2-3; no definite D call. V was clipped by 4 bases and J by 5 bases, with 10 bases between them. This CDR3 contains 13 residues. Germline values: CDR1 MGHRA, CDR2 YSYEKL. The CDR3 protein is CASSPANGDTQYF. The CDR3 nucleotides are TGCGCCAGCAGCCCCGCTAATGGAGATACGCAGTATTTT.

This clonotype has a count of ten or more. This sequence joins TRBV12-3 or TRBV12-4 and TRBJ2-5, with D perhaps matching TRBD1 or TRBD2 (5 bases each). CDR3 length: 16 residues. V dropped 5 bases and J dropped 4 bases, with 20 bases sitting between them. Written as DNA, the CDR3 is TGTGCCAGCAGTCGGACCCCGGGACGACGGGGAGAGACCCAGTACTTC. Translated: CASSRTPGRRGETQYF.

This clonotype was counted at least ten times. The chain recombines TRBV30 with TRBJ2-7; weak D call: TRBD1 (8 bases). The length of the CDR3 is 11 residues. Germline CDR1 GTSNPN, CDR2 SVGIG (reference sequence). CDR3 loop: CSAGDRYEQYF. The CDR3 region has the DNA TGTTCTGCGGGGGACAGGTACGAGCAGTACTTC.

This clonotype was detected a few times. The V and J genes are TRBV9 and TRBJ2-5; D is perhaps TRBD1 (6 bases). Per the germline V gene, CDR1 is SGDLS and CDR2 is YYNGEE. This CDR3 spans 17 amino acids. The ends were cut back, 0 bases at V and 5 bases at J, with 20 bases in the middle. The CDR3 protein is CASSVARQAPKLETQYF. The CDR3 bases are TGTGCCAGCAGCGTAGCCAGACAGGCTCCTAAGTTGGAGACCCAGTACTTC.

This clonotype came up many times. The rearrangement uses TRBV24-1 and TRBJ1-5, with 7 bases that match TRBD1. The CDR3 is 14 amino acids. Losses at the gene ends were 5 bases for V and 6 bases for J; bases not matched to a gene: 6. Germline CDR1 is KGHDR and CDR2 is SFDVKD. Here the CDR3 DNA reads TGTGCCACCAGTGTCGAGGGGGCGATTCAGCCCCAGCATTTT. Amino acid sequence: CATSVEGAIQPQHF.